Included here is one T cell receptor (beta chain) sequence, with context. Its antigen is currently unknown. With 60 Vbeta and 13 Jbeta primers, the PCR was carried out. Original data processing: An analysis performed later counted 70 million to 90 million unique TCR beta chains (roughly 11 million of them shared). Profiling relied on immunoSEQ multiplex PCR, and the TCRdb table lists in-frame clones only, not all of them. V and J calls and clone size are as listed in that table; D and trimming were resolved from the DNA. The sample lists some 130,000 clones, about 85% seen once, with roughly 1.8% in the top ten. The data were taken from a study of cytomegalovirus exposure and HLA in healthy donors. The wider study: Prior work identified around 100 million unique TCR beta sequences in roughly 180 million T cells.

Points from the study as a whole: What a later analysis showed was that several of the most significant clusters appeared linked to common viral pathogens. Roughly uniform sequencing depth across donors was assumed, possibly incorrectly.

The receptor was derived from a boy between 10 and 17 years old in good health and CMV-seronegative. Sequences were obtained from PBMCs.

The chain's CDR3 is CASSRRDRGDEQYF. CDR3 coding DNA: TGTGCCAGCAGTCGCCGGGACAGGGGCGACGAGCAGTACTTC. The chain couples TRBV27 to TRBJ2-7; TRBD1 aligns across 10 bases. V shed 5 bases, J shed 5 bases, and the junction held 6 bases outside the gene matches. Germline CDR1 reads MNHEY; CDR2 reads SMNVEV (reference sequence). The CDR3 is 14 amino acids.